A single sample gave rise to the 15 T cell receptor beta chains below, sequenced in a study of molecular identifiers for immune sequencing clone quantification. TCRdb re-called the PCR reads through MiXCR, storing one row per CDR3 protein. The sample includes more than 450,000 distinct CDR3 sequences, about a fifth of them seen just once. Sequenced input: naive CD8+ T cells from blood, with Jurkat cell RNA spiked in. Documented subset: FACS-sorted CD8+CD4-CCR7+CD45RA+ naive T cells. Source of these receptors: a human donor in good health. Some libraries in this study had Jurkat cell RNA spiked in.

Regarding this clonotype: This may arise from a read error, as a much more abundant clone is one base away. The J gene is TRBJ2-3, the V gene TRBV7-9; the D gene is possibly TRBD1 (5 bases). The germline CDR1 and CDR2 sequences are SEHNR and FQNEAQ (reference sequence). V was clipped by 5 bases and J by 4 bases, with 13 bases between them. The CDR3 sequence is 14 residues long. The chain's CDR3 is CASSPWGSPDTQYF. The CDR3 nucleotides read TGTGCCAGCAGCCCCTGGGGCAGCCCAGATACGCAGTATTTT.

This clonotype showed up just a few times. CDR3 in amino acids: CASSWRASAYEQYF. The DNA of the CDR3 is TGTGCCAGCAGTTGGCGGGCCTCGGCCTACGAGCAGTACTTC. The chain is built from TRBV27 and TRBJ2-7; the D gene is possibly TRBD2 (5 bases). Trimming shortened V by 4 bases and J by 2 bases, and 12 bases separated the two germline ends. The CDR3 runs to 14 residues. The germline V gene has CDR1 MNHEY and CDR2 SMNVEV (reference sequence).

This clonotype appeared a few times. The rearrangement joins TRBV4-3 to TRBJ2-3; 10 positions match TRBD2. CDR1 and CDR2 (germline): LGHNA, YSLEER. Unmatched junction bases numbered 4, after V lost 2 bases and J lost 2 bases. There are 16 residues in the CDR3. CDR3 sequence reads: CASSQLAGVYTDTQYF. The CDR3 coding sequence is TGCGCCAGCAGCCAACTAGCGGGAGTTTACACAGATACGCAGTATTTT.

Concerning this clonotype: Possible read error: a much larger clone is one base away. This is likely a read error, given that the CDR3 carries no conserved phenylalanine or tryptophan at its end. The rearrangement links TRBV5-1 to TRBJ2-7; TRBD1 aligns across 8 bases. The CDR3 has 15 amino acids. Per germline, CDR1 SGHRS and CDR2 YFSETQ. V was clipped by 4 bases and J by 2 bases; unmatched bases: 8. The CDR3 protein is CASSQGQGGPYEQYL. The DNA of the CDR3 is TGCGCCAGCAGCCAAGGACAGGGAGGCCCCTACGAGCAGTACCTC.

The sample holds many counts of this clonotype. As DNA, the CDR3 is TGTGCCAGCAGCTTTGGGGGGGCCCCCGGAGATACGCAGTATTTT. Translation: CASSFGGAPGDTQYF. The chain links TRBV7-6 to TRBJ2-3; D might be TRBD2 (7 bases). Germline lookup yields CDR1 SGHVS and CDR2 FNYEAQ. The CDR3 covers 15 residues. Trimming stripped 3 bases from V and 5 bases from J, with 15 bases between.

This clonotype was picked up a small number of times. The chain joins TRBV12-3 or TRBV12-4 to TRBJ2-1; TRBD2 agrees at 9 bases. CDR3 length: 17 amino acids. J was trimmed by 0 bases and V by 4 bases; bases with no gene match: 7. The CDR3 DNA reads TGTGCCAGCAGTTCTCGGGTTAGCGGGAGCTCCTACAATGAGCAGTTCTTC. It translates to CASSSRVSGSSYNEQFF.

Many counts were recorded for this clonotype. The chain's CDR3 is CASTPRGSSYNEQFF. DNA for the CDR3: TGTGCCAGCACCCCGCGAGGGAGCTCCTACAATGAGCAGTTCTTC. The rearrangement joins TRBV7-2 to TRBJ2-1, with D maybe TRBD2 (5 bases). The length of the CDR3 is 15 residues. CDR1 SGHTA and CDR2 FQGNSA come from the germline V gene. Deletions cut 7 bases from V and 0 bases from J, with 13 bases between.

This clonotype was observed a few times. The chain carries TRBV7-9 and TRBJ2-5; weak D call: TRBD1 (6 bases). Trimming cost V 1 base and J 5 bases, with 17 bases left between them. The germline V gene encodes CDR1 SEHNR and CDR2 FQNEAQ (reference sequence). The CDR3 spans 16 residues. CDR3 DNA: TGTGCCAGCAGCTTAGTTGGGGGCGTTAAATACGAGACCCAGTACTTC. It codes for CASSLVGGVKYETQYF.

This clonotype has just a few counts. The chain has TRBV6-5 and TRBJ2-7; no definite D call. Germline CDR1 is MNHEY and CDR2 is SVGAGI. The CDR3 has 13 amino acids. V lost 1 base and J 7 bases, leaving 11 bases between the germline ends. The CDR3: CASSYWAVGEQYF. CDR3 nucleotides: TGTGCCAGCAGTTACTGGGCGGTTGGTGAGCAGTACTTC.

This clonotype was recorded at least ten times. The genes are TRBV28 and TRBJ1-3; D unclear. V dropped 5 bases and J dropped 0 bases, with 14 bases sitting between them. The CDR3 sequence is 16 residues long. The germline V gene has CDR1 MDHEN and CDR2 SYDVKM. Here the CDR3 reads CASSTPPAGSGNTIYF. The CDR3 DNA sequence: TGTGCCAGCAGTACTCCCCCCGCGGGCTCTGGAAACACCATATATTTT.

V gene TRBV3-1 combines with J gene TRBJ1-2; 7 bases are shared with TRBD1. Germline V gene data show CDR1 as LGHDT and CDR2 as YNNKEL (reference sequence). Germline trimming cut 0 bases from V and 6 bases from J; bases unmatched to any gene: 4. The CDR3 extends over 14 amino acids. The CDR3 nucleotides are TGTGCCAGCAGCCAAGATTCAGGGGGGAATGGCTACACCTTC. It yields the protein CASSQDSGGNGYTF.

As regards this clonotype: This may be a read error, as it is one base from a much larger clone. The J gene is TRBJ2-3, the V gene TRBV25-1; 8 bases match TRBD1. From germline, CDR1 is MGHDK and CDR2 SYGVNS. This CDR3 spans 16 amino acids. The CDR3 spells CVSSPQGAVATDTQYF. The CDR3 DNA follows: TGTGTCAGCAGTCCCCAGGGGGCCGTAGCCACAGATACGCAGTATTTT.

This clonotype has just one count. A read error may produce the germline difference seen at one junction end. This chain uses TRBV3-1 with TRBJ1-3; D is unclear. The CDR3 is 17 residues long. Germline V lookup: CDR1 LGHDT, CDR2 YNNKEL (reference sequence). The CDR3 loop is CASGQDWAQASGNTIYF. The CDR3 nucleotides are TGTGCCAGCGGCCAAGATTGGGCTCAGGCCTCTGGAAACACCATATATTTT.

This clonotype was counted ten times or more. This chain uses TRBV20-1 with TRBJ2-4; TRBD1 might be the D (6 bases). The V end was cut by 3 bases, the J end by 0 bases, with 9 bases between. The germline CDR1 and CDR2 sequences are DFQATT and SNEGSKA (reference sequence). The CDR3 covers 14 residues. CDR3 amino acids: CSARTGLAKNIQYF. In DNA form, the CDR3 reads TGCAGTGCTAGGACAGGACTAGCCAAAAACATTCAGTACTTC.

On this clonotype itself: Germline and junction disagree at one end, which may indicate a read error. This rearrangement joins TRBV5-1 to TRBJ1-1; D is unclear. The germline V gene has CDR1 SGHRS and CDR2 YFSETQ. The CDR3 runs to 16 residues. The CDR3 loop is CASSLGTGLLNTEAYF. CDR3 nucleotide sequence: TGTGCCAGCAGCCTTGGAACCGGACTGTTGAACACTGAAGCTTACTTT.